Each of the 28 T cell receptor beta chains below was sequenced from the same sample in a study of human T cells and chemical hapten exposure. Documented time point: patch test 1, 2 weeks after DPC sensitization. The treatment is: therapeutic diphenylcyclopropenone sensitization with weekly scalp DPC. TCRdb recomputed calls from the RACE reads with MiXCR, one row per CDR3 protein. The top ten clones hold roughly 8% of a sample with some 340,000 distinct CDR3 sequences, approximately 6.3% of them seen once. This material consisted of whole blood, taken in connection with sensitization to the hapten diphenylcyclopropenone (DPC). The origin of the receptors is a woman aged 18-29 years with alopecia areata. Some clones in this sample may be carry-over from other donors' samples.

This clonotype came up a few times. V and J are TRBV9 and TRBJ2-7; possible D gene TRBD2, 6 bases. CDR1 and CDR2 (germline): SGDLS, YYNGEE. The CDR3 is 15 amino acids. V lost 0 bases, J lost 0 bases, and 10 bases lay in between. The CDR3 spells CASSVGLASSYEQYF. In DNA, the CDR3 is TGTGCCAGCAGCGTAGGTCTAGCGAGCTCCTACGAGCAGTACTTC.

This clonotype has a handful of counts. This chain joins TRBV7-2 and TRBJ2-3; D assignment may be TRBD1 or TRBD2 (5 bases each). Per the germline V gene, CDR1 is SGHTA and CDR2 is FQGNSA. V gave up 3 bases and J gave up 6 bases, with 16 bases separating them. The CDR3 totals 15 residues. The CDR3 here is CASSLGTAWGDTQYF. CDR3 DNA: TGTGCCAGCAGCTTGGGTACTGCTTGGGGGGATACGCAGTATTTT.

The chain carries TRBV7-9 and TRBJ2-3; D gene unclear. The length of the CDR3 is 14 residues. Germline loops: CDR1 SEHNR, CDR2 FQNEAQ (reference sequence). Between the trimmed V and J ends, which lost 1 base and 4 bases, there was a span of 9 bases. The DNA for the CDR3 is TGTGCCAGCAGCTTAGTCTCGAGCGCAGATACGCAGTATTTT. Amino acids: CASSLVSSADTQYF.

This clonotype was counted at least ten times. This chain joins TRBV6-1 and TRBJ1-4, with 7 bases matching TRBD1. The germline CDR1 and CDR2 sequences are MNHNS and SASEGT. J lost 5 bases, V lost 6 bases, and 6 bases had no gene match. This CDR3 is built from 14 residues. The CDR3 sequence is CASSAGTVNEKLFF. CDR3 bases: TGTGCCAGCAGCGCCGGGACAGTGAATGAAAAACTGTTTTTT.

This clonotype was seen a few times. The gene calls are TRBV6-1 and TRBJ2-7, with 11 bases aligning to TRBD1. The CDR3 has 15 amino acids. The V segment lost 7 bases and the J segment 4 bases; nucleotides outside the gene matches: 9. CDR1 and CDR2 from the germline V gene are MNHNS and SASEGT. The CDR3 loop is CASTRGQGALYEQYF. CDR3 coding DNA: TGTGCCAGCACCCGCGGACAGGGGGCCCTTTACGAGCAGTACTTC.

This clonotype was found a few times. The chain carries TRBV20-1 and TRBJ1-1, with D perhaps TRBD1 (6 bases). The V gene lost 2 bases and the J gene lost 1 base, with 8 bases spanning the gap. Germline V gene lookup returns CDR1 DFQATT and CDR2 SNEGSKA (reference sequence). This CDR3 contains 13 residues. CDR3 loop: CSARQGWNTEAFF. CDR3 sequence (DNA): TGCAGTGCTAGACAGGGGTGGAACACTGAAGCTTTCTTT.

In its sample, this clonotype was seen a few times. V gene TRBV24-1 combines with J gene TRBJ1-5; D possibly corresponds to TRBD1 (5 bases). This CDR3 has 16 residues. Germline CDR1 KGHDR, CDR2 SFDVKD. V was clipped by 1 base and J by 1 base, with 10 bases between them. CDR3 DNA sequence: TGTGCCACCAGTGATTTAGACAGCACGAGCAATCAGCCCCAGCATTTT. Protein product: CATSDLDSTSNQPQHF.

The table lists this clonotype with a few counts. The chain joins TRBV3-1 to TRBJ1-3; D not resolved. V lost 0 bases, J lost 4 bases, and 10 bases lay in between. The germline V gene encodes CDR1 LGHDT and CDR2 YNNKEL (reference sequence). The CDR3 has 15 amino acids. CDR3: CASSQDTVGGNTIYF. The CDR3 coding sequence is TGTGCCAGCAGCCAAGATACGGTGGGAGGAAACACCATATATTTT.

The chain combines TRBV5-6 with TRBJ1-2; D call uncertain. Trimming pared 1 base from V and 2 bases from J, leaving 9 bases between. The CDR3 contains 14 residues. Germline V gene data show CDR1 as SGHDT and CDR2 as YYEEEE. CDR3 nucleotide sequence: TGTGCCAGCAGCTTGCTTAGGACCAACTATGGCTACACCTTC. This encodes CASSLLRTNYGYTF.

The chain has TRBV11-2 and TRBJ2-3; 12 bases fit TRBD2. Germline loops: CDR1 SGHAT, CDR2 FQNNGV. With 5 bases clipped from V and 1 base from J, the junction kept 4 bases outside the gene matches. CDR3 length equals 16 residues. CDR3 residues: CASSQTSGGGTDTQYF. CDR3 bases: TGTGCCAGCAGCCAGACTAGCGGGGGAGGCACAGATACGCAGTATTTT.

This clonotype was observed many times. A read error may account for a junction end that differs from germline. This chain connects TRBV12-5 to TRBJ2-1; the D gene could be TRBD1 or TRBD2 (5 bases each). Germline loops: CDR1 LGHNT, CDR2 FRNRAP. The CDR3 loop spans 13 amino acids. CDR3 residues: CASGRLPPGPALF. As DNA, the CDR3 is TGTGCTAGTGGTCGCCTTCCCCCGGGACCGGCCCTCTTC.

This clonotype was counted a few times. V usage is TRBV10-3 and J usage is TRBJ1-1; D gene uncertain. CDR1 and CDR2 (germline): ENHRY, SYGVKD. The CDR3 totals 14 residues. V lost 5 bases and J 1 base, leaving 11 bases between the germline ends. The chain's CDR3 is CAISSEGKNTEAFF. CDR3 coding DNA: TGTGCCATCAGTTCGGAAGGCAAGAACACTGAAGCTTTCTTT.

This chain uses TRBV7-9 with TRBJ2-5, with 9 bases matching TRBD2. J was trimmed by 5 bases and V by 8 bases; bases with no gene match: 3. This CDR3 contains 12 residues. The germline V gene has CDR1 SEHNR and CDR2 FQNEAQ (reference sequence). CDR3 protein: CASRGGAETQYF. The CDR3 DNA reads as TGTGCCAGCCGCGGGGGGGCCGAGACCCAGTACTTC.

In its sample, this clonotype was seen a few times. This chain joins TRBV7-2 and TRBJ1-5, with no clear D. Germline V lookup: CDR1 SGHTA, CDR2 FQGNSA. Trimming took off 1 base at V and 3 bases at J, with 10 bases between the two ends. The CDR3 loop spans 15 amino acids. CDR3 sequence (DNA): TGTGCCAGCAGCTTAGTGTCTGGGATCAATCAGCCCCAGCATTTT. As protein: CASSLVSGINQPQHF.

This chain uses TRBV12-3 or TRBV12-4 with TRBJ2-3, with TRBD2 matching over 10 bases. The CDR3 has 14 residues. J lost 5 bases, V lost 6 bases, and 5 bases had no gene match. CDR3: CASSPTSGVDTQYF. For the CDR3, the DNA is TGTGCCAGCAGCCCCACTAGCGGGGTAGATACGCAGTATTTT.

V is TRBV5-1 and J is TRBJ1-1; 12 bases are shared with TRBD1. Germline V gives CDR1 SGHRS, CDR2 YFSETQ. CDR3 length: 15 amino acids. V dropped 4 bases and J dropped 5; count of bases not matched to a gene: 6. The CDR3 sequence is CASSLWDRGRTEAFF. The CDR3 DNA reads TGCGCCAGCAGCCTATGGGACAGGGGGCGAACTGAAGCTTTCTTT.

This clonotype has ten or more counts. The V call is TRBV7-6, the J call TRBJ1-1, with D possibly being TRBD1 (6 bases). The germline CDR1 and CDR2 sequences are SGHVS and FNYEAQ. Trimming left V 1 base short and J 8 bases short, with 8 bases between. The CDR3 extends over 12 amino acids. The CDR3 loop reads CASSLGTAEAFF. The CDR3, as DNA: TGTGCCAGCAGCTTAGGGACAGCCGAAGCTTTCTTT.

This clonotype was recorded at least ten times. The chain joins TRBV20-1 to TRBJ1-5, with D hard to call. Germline V gene data show CDR1 as DFQATT and CDR2 as SNEGSKA (reference sequence). The CDR3 loop spans 13 amino acids. V shed 4 bases and J shed 5 bases, with 12 bases lying between them. The CDR3 spells CSAIQGEDQPQHF. The CDR3 DNA follows: TGCAGTGCTATACAAGGAGAGGATCAGCCCCAGCATTTT.

This chain's CDR3 is CASSTRAYEQYF. The CDR3 DNA is TGTGCCAGCAGCACCCGAGCCTACGAGCAGTACTTC. The rearrangement joins TRBV7-9 to TRBJ2-7, with unresolved D. V shed 5 bases and J shed 2 bases, with 7 bases lying between them. The CDR3 spans 12 residues. Per germline, CDR1 SEHNR and CDR2 FQNEAQ (reference sequence). The whole variable domain, remainder taken from reference TRBV7-9 and TRBJ2-7, is DTGVSQNPRHKITKRGQNVTFRCDPISEHNRLYWYRQTLGQGPEFLTYFQNEAQLEKSRLLSDRFSAERPKGSFSTLEIQRTEQGDSAMYLCASSTRAYEQYFGPGTRLTVT.

The chain carries TRBV2 and TRBJ1-3; D possibly corresponds to TRBD1 (6 bases). Trimming removed 1 base at V and 1 base at J, with 14 bases between. The CDR3 contains 17 residues. Looked up from germline, CDR1 is SNHLY and CDR2 is FYNNEI. In DNA, the CDR3 is TGTGCCAGCAGTGAAGTTGGCAGGGGAAGGTCTGGAAACACCATATATTTT. Protein: CASSEVGRGRSGNTIYF.

In its sample, this clonotype was seen a few times. This chain uses TRBV5-4 with TRBJ1-6; no firm D call. Germline V gene data show CDR1 as SGHNT and CDR2 as YYREEE (reference sequence). With 3 bases removed from V and 9 bases from J, the gap between germline ends came to 10 bases. The CDR3 has 13 amino acids. CDR3 in amino acids: CASSYEPSSPLHF. CDR3 nucleotide sequence: TGTGCCAGCAGCTATGAACCGAGTTCACCCCTCCACTTT.

A remark on this clonotype: A much larger clone is a single base away; this may be a read error. The rearrangement links TRBV3-1 to TRBJ1-2; D remains unclear. Germline V lookup: CDR1 LGHDT, CDR2 YNNKEL (reference sequence). The CDR3 spans 12 residues. The ends were cut back, 0 bases at V and 6 bases at J, with 5 bases in the middle. CDR3 bases: TGTGCCAGCAGCCAAGATTTCCATGGCTACACCTTC. This translates into CASSQDFHGYTF.

This rearrangement joins TRBV20-1 to TRBJ2-7, with 8 bases lining up with TRBD1. V shed 5 bases, J shed 2 bases, and the junction held 11 bases outside the gene matches. The CDR3 runs to 15 residues. In germline, CDR1 is DFQATT, CDR2 SNEGSKA (reference sequence). The DNA of the CDR3 is TGCAGTGCTCCCTGGCCGGGACAGGTGGCCTACGAGCAGTACTTC. Translated, it gives CSAPWPGQVAYEQYF.

The chain employs TRBV6-1 and TRBJ2-6; 8 bases are shared with TRBD1. This CDR3 is 19 amino acids long. Per the germline V gene, CDR1 is MNHNS and CDR2 is SASEGT. The J segment lost 1 base and the V segment lost 5 bases, leaving 13 bases of the junction unmatched. This CDR3 is CASSRLLWTGTSGANVLTF. The CDR3 coding sequence is TGTGCCAGCAGTCGCCTCTTATGGACAGGGACTTCTGGGGCCAACGTCCTGACTTTC.

The chain joins TRBV20-1 to TRBJ1-4; no definite D call. The CDR3 covers 14 residues. Trimming stripped 6 bases from V and 7 bases from J, with 18 bases between. Germline CDR1 and CDR2: DFQATT and SNEGSKA (reference sequence). The CDR3 nucleotides read TGCAGTGCCGCCAATGGTCCAAGACGTGAAAAACTGTTTTTT. It specifies CSAANGPRREKLFF.

This clonotype was observed at least ten times. The chain joins TRBV29-1 to TRBJ2-1; no clear D. The CDR3 length is 13 residues. Deletions cut 4 bases from V and 0 bases from J, with 7 bases between. Germline CDR1 and CDR2: SQVTM and ANQGSEA. The CDR3 region has the DNA TGCAGCGTTGCGCTTAGCTCCTACAATGAGCAGTTCTTC. Its translation: CSVALSSYNEQFF.

There are a few counts of this clonotype. The V and J genes are TRBV13 and TRBJ1-4; 10 nucleotides line up with TRBD1. The CDR3 has 16 residues. CDR1 and CDR2 from the germline V gene are PRHDT and FYEKMQ (reference sequence). V was pared by 5 bases and J by 8 bases, with 11 bases of the junction left unmatched. The CDR3 sequence: CASSTAAGTGAEKLFF. CDR3 in DNA: TGTGCCAGCAGCACCGCCGCCGGGACAGGGGCGGAAAAACTGTTTTTT.

J is TRBJ1-4 and V is TRBV5-1; 8 bases match TRBD1. The CDR3 extends over 15 amino acids. Germline assignment: CDR1 SGHRS and CDR2 YFSETQ. Trimming took 2 bases from V and 8 from J; bases not matched to a gene: 8. CDR3 in DNA: TGCGCCAGCAGCTTCACTCCGGACAGGGTAGAAAAACTGTTTTTT. Amino acids: CASSFTPDRVEKLFF. The variable domain in full, completed from reference TRBV5-1 and TRBJ1-4, reads KAGVTQTPRYLIKTRGQQVTLSCSPISGHRSVSWYQQTPGQGLQFLFEYFSETQRNKGNFPGRFSGRQFSNSRSEMNVSTLELGDSALYLCASSFTPDRVEKLFFGSGTQLSVL.